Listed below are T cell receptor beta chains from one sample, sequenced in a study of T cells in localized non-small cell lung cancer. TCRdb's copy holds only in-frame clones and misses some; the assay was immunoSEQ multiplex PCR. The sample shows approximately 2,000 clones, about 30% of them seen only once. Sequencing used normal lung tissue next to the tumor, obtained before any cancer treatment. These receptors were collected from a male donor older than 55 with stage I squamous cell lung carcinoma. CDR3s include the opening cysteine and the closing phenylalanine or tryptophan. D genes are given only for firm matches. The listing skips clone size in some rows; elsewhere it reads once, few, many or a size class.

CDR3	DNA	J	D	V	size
CASSESSNTEAFF	TGCGCCAGCAGTGAGTCCTCGAACACTGAAGCTTTCTTT	TRBJ1-1	NA	TRBV10-1	NA
CASSEGRPNSPLHF	TGTGCCAGTAGCGAAGGACGGCCTAATTCACCCCTCCACTTT	TRBJ1-6	NA	TRBV19	NA
CASSPKTGGSSGNTIYF	TGTGCCAGCTCACCGAAGACAGGGGGCAGCTCTGGAAACACCATATATTTT	TRBJ1-3	TRBD1	TRBV18	NA
CASSPPVQETQYF	TGTGCCAGCTCACCACCGGTCCAAGAGACCCAGTACTTC	TRBJ2-5	NA	TRBV18	once
CASSRLYQETQYF	TGTGCCAGCTCACGCCTGTACCAAGAGACCCAGTACTTC	TRBJ2-5	NA	TRBV18	few
CSAEGGDYGYTF	TGCAGCGCTGAAGGGGGGGATTATGGCTACACCTTC	TRBJ1-2	NA	TRBV29-1	once
CASSDFTGVNTEAFF	TGTGCTAGCAGTGATTTCACAGGGGTAAACACTGAAGCTTTCTTT	TRBJ1-1	TRBD1	TRBV25-1	NA
CASRFLGAGANVLTF	TGTGCCAGTAGGTTTTTGGGGGCCGGGGCCAACGTCCTGACTTTC	TRBJ2-6	NA	TRBV19	once
CASSFGSSGRVRNEQYF	TGTGCCAGCAGTTTCGGTTCTAGCGGGAGGGTAAGGAACGAGCAGTACTTC	TRBJ2-7	TRBD2	TRBV9	few
CASSPPDGLYGYTF	TGTGCCAGCAGTCCTCCGGACGGGCTCTATGGCTACACCTTC	TRBJ1-2	NA	TRBV6-8	few
CASSFSHRVTDTQYF	TGTGCCAGCAGTTTCTCTCACAGGGTCACAGATACGCAGTATTTT	TRBJ2-3	NA	TRBV11-3	medium-sized
CASSPLGQGMTEAFF	TGTGCCAGCTCACCACTAGGACAGGGGATGACTGAAGCTTTCTTT	TRBJ1-1	TRBD1	TRBV18	NA
CASSPIGTGGEKLFF	TGTGCCAGCTCGCCGATCGGGACAGGGGGTGAAAAACTGTTTTTT	TRBJ1-4	TRBD1	TRBV18	NA
CASSVDILLNIQYF	TGTGCCAGCAGTGTCGATATCCTATTAAACATTCAGTACTTC	TRBJ2-4	NA	TRBV6-8	few
CASGPGSGNEKLFF	TGTGCTAGTGGCCCCGGGTCGGGGAATGAAAAACTGTTTTTT	TRBJ1-4	NA	TRBV12-5	NA
CASSQDPGRLFTEAFF	TGTGCCAGCAGCCAAGATCCGGGGAGATTGTTCACTGAAGCTTTCTTT	TRBJ1-1	NA	TRBV14	NA
CASSQDRVNQPQHF	TGTGCCAGTAGCCAGGACAGGGTAAATCAGCCCCAGCATTTT	TRBJ1-5	TRBD1	TRBV19	NA
CASLGQLTDTQYF	TGTGCCAGCCTCGGACAGCTCACAGATACGCAGTATTTT	TRBJ2-3	NA	TRBV19	few
CASSEWKGTGELFF	TGTGCCAGCAGTGAATGGAAGGGCACCGGGGAGCTGTTTTTT	TRBJ2-2	NA	TRBV2	few
CASSSAPLNTGKLFF	TGTGCTAGTTCTTCAGCGCCTTTGAACACCGGGAAGCTGTTTTTT	TRBJ2-2	NA	TRBV12-5	once
CASYPPGTEAFF	TGTGCCAGTTACCCACCAGGCACTGAAGCTTTCTTT	TRBJ1-1	NA	TRBV28	NA
CASSPPASMSGYTF	TGTGCCAGCTCACCACCGGCTTCGATGTCTGGCTACACCTTC	TRBJ1-2	NA	TRBV18	large
CASSLEDSGSLREQYF	TGCGCCAGCAGCTTGGAAGATAGCGGGAGTCTTAGGGAGCAGTACTTC	TRBJ2-7	TRBD2	TRBV5-1	NA
CASSSPQGYEQYF	TGTGCCAGCAGTTCTCCCCAGGGTTACGAGCAGTACTTC	TRBJ2-7	NA	TRBV28	NA
CASGLMVNTEAFF	TGTGCTAGTGGTTTGATGGTGAACACTGAAGCTTTCTTT	TRBJ1-1	NA	TRBV12-5	few
CASSLAGTTGELFF	TGTGCCAGCAGTTTAGCGGGGACCACCGGGGAGCTGTTTTTT	TRBJ2-2	TRBD2	TRBV9	few